The 11 T cell receptor beta chains below all came from one sample that was sequenced in a study of identical twins. MiXCR, applied by TCRdb to the 5' RACE reads, yields one record per CDR3 protein. The sample lists some 570,000 distinct CDR3 sequences, approximately 20% occurring once. The same sample was also used in a study of yellow fever vaccine responses in identical twins.

The specimen sequenced was CD4+ T cells sorted from blood. These receptor sequences come from a woman under 30 in good health.

This clonotype has a handful of counts. The gene calls are TRBV5-1 and TRBJ2-6, with unresolved D. Looked up from germline, CDR1 is SGHRS and CDR2 is YFSETQ. The germline V and J ends were trimmed by 4 bases and 3 bases, with 11 bases remaining between them. CDR3 length equals 15 residues. CDR3 protein: CASSLTEIGANVLTF. The CDR3 DNA follows: TGCGCCAGCAGCCTTACAGAAATTGGGGCCAACGTCCTGACTTTC.

The gene calls are TRBV7-9 and TRBJ2-7; TRBD2 might be the D (5 bases). V dropped 3 bases and J dropped 5 bases, with 11 bases sitting between them. The V gene's germline CDR1 is SEHNR and CDR2 FQNEAQ (reference sequence). CDR3 length: 13 amino acids. As DNA, the CDR3 is TGTGCCAGCAGCTTCCGGGGAAACCACGAGCAGTACTTC. Protein product: CASSFRGNHEQYF.

The chain combines TRBV9 with TRBJ2-5, with 8 positions matching TRBD2. With V trimmed by 0 bases and J by 2 bases, 9 bases remained unmatched. CDR1 and CDR2 (germline): SGDLS, YYNGEE. The CDR3 is made up of 17 amino acids. CDR3 DNA: TGTGCCAGCAGCGTAGGGATCGATACTAGCGGACAAGAGACCCAGTACTTC. It encodes CASSVGIDTSGQETQYF.

This clonotype occurred a few times. CDR3 protein: CASSPGTGKDTGELFF. CDR3 coding DNA: TGCGCCAGCAGCCCTGGGACAGGGAAGGACACCGGGGAGCTGTTTTTT. This chain uses TRBV5-1 with TRBJ2-2, with 9 positions matching TRBD1. Germline values: CDR1 SGHRS, CDR2 YFSETQ. V lost 4 bases to trimming and J lost 3 bases; unmatched junction nucleotides: 7. The CDR3 spans 16 residues.

This clonotype came up a few times. V is TRBV11-2 and J is TRBJ2-1; 7 bases map to TRBD2. Looked up from germline, CDR1 is SGHAT and CDR2 is FQNNGV. The CDR3 covers 12 residues. The J segment lost 11 bases and the V segment lost 5 bases, leaving 6 bases of the junction unmatched. The CDR3 region is CASSGSGAKQFF. In DNA, the CDR3 is TGTGCCAGCAGCGGAAGCGGGGCCAAGCAGTTCTTC.

This clonotype appeared once. The chain uses TRBV7-6 and TRBJ2-7; 8 bases map to TRBD2. CDR3 length equals 15 residues. The V segment lost 1 base and the J segment 4 bases; nucleotides outside the gene matches: 6. CDR1 and CDR2 from the germline V gene are SGHVS and FNYEAQ. The CDR3 is CASSLGQSGSYEQYF. The CDR3 DNA reads TGTGCCAGCAGCTTAGGTCAGAGCGGGAGTTACGAGCAGTACTTC.

The chain has TRBV12-3 or TRBV12-4 and TRBJ1-2, with TRBD1 matching over 7 bases. CDR3 size: 15 residues. Trimming cost V 6 bases and J 2 bases; bases outside gene matches: 9. CDR3 bases: TGTGCCAGCAGACCTACAGGGGCCCCAAACTATGGCTACACCTTC. Translation gives CASRPTGAPNYGYTF.

V is TRBV28 and J is TRBJ2-5; D gene ambiguous. Trimming removed 5 bases from V and 1 base from J, with 11 bases in between. This CDR3 is 14 amino acids long. Germline CDR1 reads MDHEN; CDR2 reads SYDVKM. CDR3 DNA sequence: TGTGCCAGCAGTCAACAGACCCTCCAAGAGACCCAGTACTTC. It is translated as CASSQQTLQETQYF.

This clonotype was seen a handful of times. The chain has TRBV5-6 and TRBJ1-5, with TRBD1 as a possible D gene (6 bases). Germline V gene lookup returns CDR1 SGHDT and CDR2 YYEEEE. The length of the CDR3 is 15 residues. V lost 4 bases and J lost 4, with 15 bases in between. The CDR3 is CASSTMPQGNQPQHF. The CDR3 DNA reads TGTGCCAGCAGCACGATGCCCCAGGGGAATCAGCCCCAGCATTTT.

This clonotype was seen a few times. The chain uses TRBV28 and TRBJ2-4, with 8 bases fitting TRBD1. The germline gives CDR1 MDHEN, CDR2 SYDVKM. The CDR3 spans 14 residues. V lost 8 bases, J lost 2 bases, and 5 bases stayed unmatched. CDR3 sequence reads: CASQGAGSKNIQYF. As DNA, the CDR3 is TGTGCCAGCCAGGGGGCCGGGTCCAAAAACATTCAGTACTTC.

The chain employs TRBV4-2 and TRBJ2-3, with D possibly matching TRBD2 (5 bases). CDR1 is LGHNA and CDR2 is YNFKEQ in the germline V gene. The ends were cut back, 0 bases at V and 13 bases at J, with 20 bases in the middle. The CDR3 spans 15 residues. This chain's CDR3 is CASSQERSGGLPEYF. The CDR3 bases are TGTGCCAGCAGCCAAGAAAGGAGCGGAGGACTCCCGGAGTATTTT.